The sequence of this T cell receptor beta chain was determined in a study of cytomegalovirus exposure and HLA in healthy donors. Study as a whole: Earlier, about 179 million T cells were analyzed, and about 120 million unique TCR beta sequences were found among them.

For this clone: Its antigen remains unidentified.

Overall study findings and caveats: Researchers reported in a later analysis that a missense DCLRE1C variant was tied to TCR beta V- and J-gene trimming.

CDR1 and CDR2 (germline): MDHEN, SYDVKM. V dropped 7 bases and J dropped 2 bases, with 15 bases sitting between them. The CDR3 totals 14 residues. PCR employed 60 Vbeta and 13 Jbeta primers. In the original analysis: Roughly 10 million shared chains were among 80 million or so unique TCR beta chains counted in a later analysis. Clones were read by immunoSEQ multiplex PCR, and TCRdb kept only the in-frame ones, dropping some. The D gene and trimming were derived from the DNA, and the V and J assignments and clone size from that table. Of more than 110,000 clones in the sample, 80% are singletons; the top ten hold under 2.5%.

The chain links TRBV28 to TRBJ2-7, with D tentatively TRBD1 (5 bases). The receptor comes from a man aged 25-40 years in good health and CMV-seronegative. The specimen was PBMCs. The CDR3 here is CASTLDTVAYEQYF. The CDR3 DNA reads as TGTGCCAGCACCTTGGACACGGTGGCCTACGAGCAGTACTTC.